A selection of T cell receptor beta chains follows, all from one sample in a study of T cell responses to AZD1222 COVID-19 vaccine. Clones were sequenced by immunoSEQ multiplex PCR, and TCRdb holds only the in-frame ones, with some missing. The data show roughly 120,000 clones, roughly 90% seen once. Sequencing was performed on peripheral blood, taken on day 0 of AZD1222 vaccination. The receptors were gathered from an adult in good health. Each CDR3 is given with its conserved first and last residue. Each record gives: D gene, V gene, J gene, CDR3 protein. D genes are given only for firm matches.

d_call: -; v_call: TRBV29-1; j_call: TRBJ1-1; cdr3_aa: CSAHPVSNTEAFF
d_call: -; v_call: TRBV4-1; j_call: TRBJ2-2; cdr3_aa: CASSQVAGTLGPPSHTGELFF
d_call: -; v_call: TRBV2; j_call: TRBJ1-5; cdr3_aa: CASSEEFHQPQHF
d_call: TRBD1; v_call: TRBV24-1; j_call: TRBJ2-1; cdr3_aa: CATSRGSYNEQFF
d_call: TRBD2; v_call: TRBV2; j_call: TRBJ2-2; cdr3_aa: CASSEASGGTGELFF
d_call: TRBD2; v_call: TRBV7-2; j_call: TRBJ2-1; cdr3_aa: CASTPSGAYNEQFF
d_call: -; v_call: TRBV18; j_call: TRBJ1-1; cdr3_aa: CASSPPSATEAFF
d_call: TRBD1; v_call: TRBV10-3; j_call: TRBJ2-7; cdr3_aa: CAIGQGFYEQYF
d_call: -; v_call: TRBV5-6; j_call: TRBJ2-5; cdr3_aa: CASSPTWAGARETQYF
d_call: TRBD2; v_call: TRBV28; j_call: TRBJ2-3; cdr3_aa: CASNTEGSGTSDTQYF
d_call: -; v_call: TRBV7-9; j_call: TRBJ2-3; cdr3_aa: CASSPQLAQTSTDTQYF
d_call: -; v_call: TRBV19; j_call: TRBJ2-1; cdr3_aa: CASSPYLGPGVF
d_call: -; v_call: TRBV19; j_call: TRBJ2-3; cdr3_aa: CASSQTGPAGDTQYF
d_call: TRBD1; v_call: TRBV30; j_call: TRBJ1-5; cdr3_aa: CAWSVQTGDQPQHF
d_call: TRBD2; v_call: TRBV7-9; j_call: TRBJ2-4; cdr3_aa: CASSSPGGNIAKNIQYF
d_call: TRBD1; v_call: TRBV7-6; j_call: TRBJ1-3; cdr3_aa: CASSQGQGLSGNTIYF
d_call: TRBD1; v_call: TRBV5-1; j_call: TRBJ1-6; cdr3_aa: CASSDGTGGSPLHF
d_call: TRBD1; v_call: TRBV6-6; j_call: TRBJ1-2; cdr3_aa: CASSQTGEGGCTF